This T cell receptor (beta chain) was captured in a study of blood T cell repertoires in COVID-19. Study summary: The United States, Italy and Spain were the sources of the acute and convalescent COVID-19 samples. T cells, B-cell-depleted T cells, or PBMCs provided the cDNA or gDNA that served as material.

Source study methods: Reference gene primer amplification gave estimated nucleated cell counts. The assay was immunoSEQ multiplex PCR, and TCRdb's table has in-frame clones only and misses some. V, J and clone size reflect that table, while D and trimming were determined from the DNA. The sample holds fewer than 500,000 clones; about 90% are singletons and the top ten take just under 2%. Participants had their cohort set by participant-reported clinical history. In germline, CDR1 is LNHDA, CDR2 SQIVND (reference sequence). This CDR3 region has 17 residues. V gave up 6 bases and J gave up 0 bases, with 17 bases separating them.

Input material: PBMCs or T cells enriched from blood (not recorded which). This clonotype originated in a woman aged 18-30 years with acute COVID-19. V gene TRBV19 combines with J gene TRBJ2-2; possibly TRBD2 for D (5 bases). CDR3 protein: CASRRASGSANTGELFF. In nucleotides, the CDR3 is TGTGCCAGTAGAAGGGCCAGCGGTTCCGCGAACACCGGGGAGCTGTTTTTT.